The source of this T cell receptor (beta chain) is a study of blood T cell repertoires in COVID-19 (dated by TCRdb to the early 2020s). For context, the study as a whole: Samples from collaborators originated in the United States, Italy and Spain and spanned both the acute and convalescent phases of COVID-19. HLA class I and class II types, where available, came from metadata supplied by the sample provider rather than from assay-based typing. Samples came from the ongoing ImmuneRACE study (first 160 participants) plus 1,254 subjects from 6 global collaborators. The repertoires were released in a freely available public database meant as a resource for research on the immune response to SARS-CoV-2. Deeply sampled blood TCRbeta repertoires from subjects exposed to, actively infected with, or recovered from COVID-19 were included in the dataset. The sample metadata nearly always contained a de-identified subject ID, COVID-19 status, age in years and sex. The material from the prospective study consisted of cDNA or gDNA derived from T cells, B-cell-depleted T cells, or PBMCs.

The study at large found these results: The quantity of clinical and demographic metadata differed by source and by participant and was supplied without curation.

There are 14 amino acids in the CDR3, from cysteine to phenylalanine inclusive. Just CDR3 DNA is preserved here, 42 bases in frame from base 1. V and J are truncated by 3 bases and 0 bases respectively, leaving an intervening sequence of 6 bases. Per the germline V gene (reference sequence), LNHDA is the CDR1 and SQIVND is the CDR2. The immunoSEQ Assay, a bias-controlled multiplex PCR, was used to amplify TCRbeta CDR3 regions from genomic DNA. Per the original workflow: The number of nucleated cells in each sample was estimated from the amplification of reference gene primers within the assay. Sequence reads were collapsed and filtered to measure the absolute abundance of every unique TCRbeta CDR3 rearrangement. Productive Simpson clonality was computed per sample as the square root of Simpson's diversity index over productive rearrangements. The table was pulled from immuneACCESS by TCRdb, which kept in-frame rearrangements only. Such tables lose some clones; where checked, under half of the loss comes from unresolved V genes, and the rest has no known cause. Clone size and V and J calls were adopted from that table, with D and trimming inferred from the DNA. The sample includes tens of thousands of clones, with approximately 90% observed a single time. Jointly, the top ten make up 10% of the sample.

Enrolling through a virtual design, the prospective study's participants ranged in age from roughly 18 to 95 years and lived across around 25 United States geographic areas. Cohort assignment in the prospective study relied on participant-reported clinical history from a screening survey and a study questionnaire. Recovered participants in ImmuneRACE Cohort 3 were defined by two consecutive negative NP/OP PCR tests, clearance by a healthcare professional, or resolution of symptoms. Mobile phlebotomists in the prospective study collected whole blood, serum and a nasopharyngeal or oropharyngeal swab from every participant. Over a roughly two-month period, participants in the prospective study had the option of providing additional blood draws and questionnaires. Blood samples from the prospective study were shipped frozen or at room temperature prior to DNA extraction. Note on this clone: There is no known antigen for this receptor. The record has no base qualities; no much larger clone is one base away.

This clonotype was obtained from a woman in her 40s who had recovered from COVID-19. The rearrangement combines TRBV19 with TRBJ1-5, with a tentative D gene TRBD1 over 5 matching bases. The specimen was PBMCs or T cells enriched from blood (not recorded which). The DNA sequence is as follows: TGTGCCAGTAGTATTCAGGGTAGCAATCAGCCCCAGCATTTT. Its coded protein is CASSIQGSNQPQHF.